This T cell receptor beta chain was sequenced during a study of blood T cell repertoires in COVID-19. The CDR3 covers 15 residues. J lost 6 bases, V lost 2 bases, and 5 bases had no gene match. Germline V lookup: CDR1 MDHEN, CDR2 SYDVKM. All enrollees were about 18 to 100 years old and from some 24 US areas. Cohort placement rested on clinical history that participants reported themselves. Among Cohort 3 donors, those recovered had two negative PCRs, clearance, or symptom resolution. TCRdb keeps only in-frame clones here, not all; method: immunoSEQ multiplex PCR. Of roughly 250,000 clones listed, about 85% are singletons.

Sequences were obtained from PBMCs or T cells enriched from blood (not recorded which). This chain joins TRBV28 and TRBJ2-1; 9 bases match TRBD1. The TCR comes from a woman between 45 and 65 years old who had recovered from COVID-19. In DNA form, the CDR3 reads TGTGCCAGCAGTTTACAGGACAGGGGCCTCAATGAGCAGTTCTTC. This translates into CASSLQDRGLNEQFF.